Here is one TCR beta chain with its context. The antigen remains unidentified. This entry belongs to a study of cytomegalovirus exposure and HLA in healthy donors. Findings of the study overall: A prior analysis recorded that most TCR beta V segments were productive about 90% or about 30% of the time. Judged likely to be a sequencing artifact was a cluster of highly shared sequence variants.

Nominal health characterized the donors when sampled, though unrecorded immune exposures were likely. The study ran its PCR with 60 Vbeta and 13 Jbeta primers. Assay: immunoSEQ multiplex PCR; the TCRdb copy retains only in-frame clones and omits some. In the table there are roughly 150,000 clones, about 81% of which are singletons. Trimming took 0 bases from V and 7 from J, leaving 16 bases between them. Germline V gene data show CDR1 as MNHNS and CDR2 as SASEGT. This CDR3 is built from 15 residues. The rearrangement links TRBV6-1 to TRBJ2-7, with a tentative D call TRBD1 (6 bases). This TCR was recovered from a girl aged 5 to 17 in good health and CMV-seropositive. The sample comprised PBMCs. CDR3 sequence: CASSEAQITGPEQYF. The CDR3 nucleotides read TGTGCCAGCAGTGAAGCGCAAATTACAGGGCCGGAGCAGTACTTC.